A selection of T cell receptor beta chains follows, all from one sample in a study of T cell responses to AZD1222 COVID-19 vaccine. Sequenced by immunoSEQ multiplex PCR; TCRdb stores in-frame clones only, minus some. This table holds some 94,000 clones, around nine tenths found once. Sequencing was performed on peripheral blood, taken on day 0 of AZD1222 vaccination. These receptors were obtained from an adult in good health. The CDR3 runs from the conserved cysteine through the conserved F or W. Some rows mark clone size as missing; the rest say once, few, many or name a class of expanded clone.

j_call clone_size v_call cdr3_aa
TRBJ1-2 . TRBV6-5 CASSPQGEVYGYTF
TRBJ1-5 once TRBV6-1 CASSEPTGGSQPQHF
TRBJ2-3 . TRBV4-2 CASSQGTLPHTDTQYF
TRBJ1-4 once TRBV5-1 CASSMDRETGKLFF
TRBJ2-3 . TRBV20-1 CSASSAGTRGLSTDTQYF
TRBJ1-6 . TRBV13 CASSKQGAGASLHF
TRBJ1-2 . TRBV19 CASSISQGQGTF
TRBJ1-1 . TRBV25-1 CASSVRQGMSEAFF
TRBJ1-3 . TRBV5-1 CASSLGQGSARNTIYF
TRBJ1-5 . TRBV6-5 CASSPTDRGYQPQHF
TRBJ2-6 . TRBV10-3 CAAGESLSGANVLTF
TRBJ2-7 . TRBV3-1/TRBV3-2 CASSSRGLYEQYF
TRBJ1-1 . TRBV27 CASSSMRDREAFF
TRBJ2-7 . TRBV11-1 CASSLARGAGAEQYF
TRBJ2-7 . TRBV13 CASSYSTLTYEQYF
TRBJ2-7 once TRBV5-6 CASNRVEEAYEQYF
TRBJ2-2 . TRBV5-5 CASSSGMNTGELFF
TRBJ2-3 . TRBV27 CASSRNGAEDTQYF
TRBJ1-2 . TRBV7-9 CASSLLTPTSDRSQYTF
TRBJ2-7 once TRBV5-1 CASSLVPYEQYF
TRBJ1-3 . TRBV11-3 CASSLRGAPGNTIYF
TRBJ1-2 . TRBV7-6 CASSPGTSSYGYTF
TRBJ2-7 . TRBV28 CASSPRGGGNEQYF
TRBJ2-3 . TRBV9 CASTSDRAHDTQYF
TRBJ1-1 . TRBV5-1 CASSSKGHQNTEAFF
TRBJ2-2 . TRBV9 CASSHTREGDLAGELFF
TRBJ1-3 . TRBV11-3 CASSLDPGTEDSGNTIYF
TRBJ2-3 . TRBV4-1 CASSQRGLAGMEDTQYF
TRBJ1-4 . TRBV3-1/TRBV3-2 CASSHDGRYNEKLFF
TRBJ2-5 . TRBV7-3 CASSLSPEVGTQYF
TRBJ1-5 . TRBV19 CASRGPTARNQPQHF
TRBJ1-2 . TRBV6-5 CASTSTGESYGYTF
TRBJ2-2 . TRBV10-1 CATFGLAGGTGELFF